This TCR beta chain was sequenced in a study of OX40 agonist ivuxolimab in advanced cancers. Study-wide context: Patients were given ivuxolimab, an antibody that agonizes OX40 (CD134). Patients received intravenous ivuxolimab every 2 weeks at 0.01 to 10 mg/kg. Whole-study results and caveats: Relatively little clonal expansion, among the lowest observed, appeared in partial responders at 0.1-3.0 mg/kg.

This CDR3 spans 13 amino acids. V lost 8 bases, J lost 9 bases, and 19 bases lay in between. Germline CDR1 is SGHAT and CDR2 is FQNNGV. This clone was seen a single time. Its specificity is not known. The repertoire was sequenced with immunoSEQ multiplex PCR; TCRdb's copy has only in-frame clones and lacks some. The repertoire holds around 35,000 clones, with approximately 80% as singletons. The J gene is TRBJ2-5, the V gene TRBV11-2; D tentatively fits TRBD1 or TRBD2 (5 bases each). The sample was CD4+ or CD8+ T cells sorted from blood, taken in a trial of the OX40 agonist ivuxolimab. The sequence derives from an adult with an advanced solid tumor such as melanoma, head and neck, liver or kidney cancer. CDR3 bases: TGTGCCAGCCGGGACGGGACCCCCCCGGCCCAGTACTTC. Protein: CASRDGTPPAQYF.